This T cell receptor (beta chain) was captured by sequencing in a study of cytomegalovirus exposure and HLA in healthy donors. Study results and caveats: Reports credit the classifier with highly specific, highly sensitive diagnosis of cytomegalovirus status.

This CDR3 is built from 15 residues. J was trimmed by 5 bases and V by 7 bases; bases with no gene match: 12. Germline assignment: CDR1 MDHEN and CDR2 SYDVKM. Turning to this clone: Its target is not known.

The method was immunoSEQ multiplex PCR; TCRdb's version includes in-frame clones alone and lacks a portion of them. The sample lists fewer than 90,000 clones, about 94% occurring once. The J gene is TRBJ1-2, the V gene TRBV28; 8 bases match TRBD1. This receptor was obtained from a woman younger than 30 in good health and CMV-seronegative. Sequencing used PBMCs. This CDR3 reads CASTEGQAYSYGYTF. The CDR3, as DNA: TGTGCCAGCACCGAGGGACAGGCCTACAGTTATGGCTACACCTTC.